The rows below give T cell receptor beta chains drawn from one sample of a study of shared clonotypes between healthy human individuals. Clones were sequenced by immunoSEQ multiplex PCR, and TCRdb holds only the in-frame ones, with some missing. In the table there are roughly 2,500,000 clones, approximately 93% of which are singletons. Source material: naive CD4+ T cells from PBMCs. These receptor sequences come from a young man in good health. Some clones in this sample may be carry-over from other donors' samples. Each CDR3 is given with its conserved first and last residue. The D gene is left open where the match is weak. A clone size is listed for some rows: how often the clone was seen (once, few, many), or a class if it is expanded.

j_call,d_call,v_call,clone_size,cdr3_nt,cdr3_aa
TRBJ2-3,TRBD1,TRBV6-5,-,TGTGCCAGCAGTCTCGGGACAGTCACAGATACGCAGTATTTT,CASSLGTVTDTQYF
TRBJ1-5,-,TRBV5-1,-,TGCGCCAGCAGCTTGGAGGGCAGCCCTAATCAGCCCCAGCATTTT,CASSLEGSPNQPQHF
TRBJ2-3,-,TRBV5-5,-,TGTGCCAGCAGCTTGGTTGCAGGGTTGAACACAGATACGCAGTATTTT,CASSLVAGLNTDTQYF
TRBJ2-3,-,TRBV27,once,TGTGCCAGCAGTTTTCGGGGCTCAGATACGCAGTATTTT,CASSFRGSDTQYF
TRBJ1-4,-,TRBV7-9,-,TGTGCCAGCAGCTTTCGCGCAGGGACTGAAAAACTGTTTTTT,CASSFRAGTEKLFF
TRBJ2-1,TRBD1,TRBV11-3,-,TGTGCCAGCAGCTCCGGACAGGGAACGTACAATGAGCAGTTCTTC,CASSSGQGTYNEQFF
TRBJ1-3,-,TRBV7-6,-,TGTGCCAGCAGCCCAGGACAGTTCTCTGGAAACACCATATATTTT,CASSPGQFSGNTIYF
TRBJ1-5,TRBD1,TRBV5-8,-,TGTGCCAGCAGCTTGGAAGGCAGGGGGCTTCAGCCCCAGCATTTT,CASSLEGRGLQPQHF
TRBJ1-1,-,TRBV5-1,-,TGCGCCAGCACCGGAAGGGGGGATAACACTGAAGCTTTCTTT,CASTGRGDNTEAFF
TRBJ2-7,-,TRBV7-9,-,TGTGCCAGCAGCACTAACTACGAGCAGTACTTC,CASSTNYEQYF
TRBJ2-1,TRBD1,TRBV5-1,-,TGCGCCAGCAGCTTGGGCTGGGACAGTGGCTTCTTC,CASSLGWDSGFF
TRBJ2-7,TRBD1,TRBV18,-,TGTGCCAGCTCTGCCGGACAGGGAAGTGGCGAGCAGTACTTC,CASSAGQGSGEQYF
TRBJ2-1,-,TRBV20-1,-,TGCAGTGCGCCCGGATACAATGAGCAGTTCTTC,CSAPGYNEQFF
TRBJ1-4,TRBD1,TRBV5-1,-,TGCGCCAGCAGCATGGGACAGAGGGGTGAAAAACTGTTTTTT,CASSMGQRGEKLFF
TRBJ1-5,-,TRBV6-5,-,TGTGCCAGCAGTTATACGAACAATCAGCCCCAGCATTTT,CASSYTNNQPQHF
TRBJ1-1,TRBD1,TRBV28,few,TGTGCCAGCAGTTCAACTAGAGGGACAGGCGCCGAAGCTTTCTTT,CASSSTRGTGAEAFF
TRBJ1-4,-,TRBV2,-,TGTGCCAGCAGGATGGACGGTCCTAATGAAAAACTGTTTTTT,CASRMDGPNEKLFF
TRBJ2-3,TRBD2,TRBV28,-,TGTGCCAGCGGACTAGCCAGCACAGATACGCAGTATTTT,CASGLASTDTQYF
TRBJ2-1,-,TRBV5-1,-,TGCGCCAGCAGCTCGGAACCCCCCTACAATGAGCAGTTCTTC,CASSSEPPYNEQFF
TRBJ2-1,-,TRBV15,-,TGTGCCACCAGCAGAGATTATGGGATATACTCCTACAATGAGCAGTTCTTC,CATSRDYGIYSYNEQFF
TRBJ2-3,-,TRBV27,-,TGTGCCAGCAAAGACAGCAGCACAGATACGCAGTATTTT,CASKDSSTDTQYF
TRBJ2-7,-,TRBV11-2,once,TGTGCCAGCAGCTTTTCTCCGGGACACGTATTCTACGAGCAGTACTTC,CASSFSPGHVFYEQYF
TRBJ1-5,TRBD1,TRBV7-8,-,TGTGCCAGCAGCCCCCAGGGGGGAGCTAGCAATCAGCCCCAGCATTTT,CASSPQGGASNQPQHF
TRBJ1-5,-,TRBV19,-,TGTGCCAGTAGTATAGAGGGGCCTGGAAGCAATCAGCCCCAGCATTTT,CASSIEGPGSNQPQHF
TRBJ1-4,TRBD1,TRBV5-1,-,TGCGCCAGCAGCCCGATCGGGGGGACAGGGTTTCAGGAAAAACTGTTTTTT,CASSPIGGTGFQEKLFF
TRBJ1-5,TRBD1,TRBV10-3,once,TGTGCCGCAGGGGGGAATCAGCCCCAGCATTTT,CAAGGNQPQHF
TRBJ2-5,-,TRBV5-4,-,TGTGCCAGCAGCTTCCCCGGGGGAGAGACCCAGTACTTC,CASSFPGGETQYF
TRBJ2-3,TRBD1,TRBV6-5,once,TGTGCCAGCAGTGCCGGGACAGGCCGCACTGATACGCAGTATTTT,CASSAGTGRTDTQYF
TRBJ2-7,-,TRBV27,-,TGTGCCAGCAGTTTAAAGGGTCTCGCAGGGCCTTTATCCTACGAGCAGTACTTC,CASSLKGLAGPLSYEQYF
TRBJ1-1,-,TRBV21-1,-,TGTGCCAAACCAGGACCTCCAAGGGCTGAAGCTTTCTTT,CAKPGPPRAEAFF
TRBJ1-1,-,TRBV18,-,TGTGCCAGCTCACCAACCAGTATAGGTACCACTGAAGCTTTCTTT,CASSPTSIGTTEAFF
TRBJ2-3,-,TRBV7-9,-,TGTGCCAGCAGCCCAACCACAGATACGCAGTATTTT,CASSPTTDTQYF
TRBJ1-4,TRBD1,TRBV28,-,TGTGCCAGCACTTCGCGGGGACAGGGGCGCGAAAAACTGTTTTTT,CASTSRGQGREKLFF
TRBJ1-2,-,TRBV28,-,TGTGCCAGCAGTTTGGTGCAACAGGGTGGCTACACCTTC,CASSLVQQGGYTF
TRBJ2-3,TRBD2,TRBV11-3,-,TGTGCCAGCAGCTCTGGGACTAGCGGGATAATCGATACGCAGTATTTT,CASSSGTSGIIDTQYF
TRBJ1-1,-,TRBV21-1,-,TGTGCCAGCAGCGTTCGCAACTTTTCGACAGCCGGTAGGAACACTGAAGCTTTCTTT,CASSVRNFSTAGRNTEAFF
TRBJ2-3,-,TRBV28,-,TGTGCCAGCAGGCCGGTTTTGGACTTCACAGATACGCAGTATTTT,CASRPVLDFTDTQYF
TRBJ2-5,TRBD1,TRBV5-4,once,TGTGCCAGCAGCAGGGACAGGGGCGATCTGGAAGAGACCCAGTACTTC,CASSRDRGDLEETQYF
TRBJ2-3,-,TRBV2,-,TGTGCCAGCAGTGGTGCAGCGCCGGGTGATACGCAGTATTTT,CASSGAAPGDTQYF
TRBJ2-1,-,TRBV6-1,-,TGTGCCAGCCAACAGGGCCCGAGCTCCTACAATGAGCAGTTCTTC,CASQQGPSSYNEQFF
TRBJ1-3,-,TRBV7-8,once,TGTGCCAGCAGCTATAGAGTACCGCAGGGCACGGGGACCATATATTTT,CASSYRVPQGTGTIYF
TRBJ2-2,-,TRBV2,-,TGTGCCAGCAGGCTGGGACAGAACACCGGGGAGCTGTTTTTT,CASRLGQNTGELFF
TRBJ2-7,-,TRBV7-8,-,TGTGCCAGCAGCTTCGGGACCGCTGTCGGGCAGTACTTC,CASSFGTAVGQYF
TRBJ2-1,-,TRBV4-1,-,TGCGCCAGCAGCCAAGTACAGGCCAGCTCGCATGAGCAGTTCTTC,CASSQVQASSHEQFF
TRBJ1-2,-,TRBV6-5,-,TGTGCCAGTAGAGAGAGGGAGCCCCACTATGGCTACACCTTC,CASREREPHYGYTF
TRBJ1-2,-,TRBV7-2,-,TGTGCCAGCAGCCCCCGCGGGGGGACTAACTATGGCTACACCTTC,CASSPRGGTNYGYTF
TRBJ2-7,TRBD1,TRBV6-1,-,TGTGCCAGCAGTGAATACTCAGGGGGTTTCGAGCAGTACTTC,CASSEYSGGFEQYF
TRBJ2-7,TRBD2,TRBV9,once,TGTGCCAGCAGCGCCCTCGGGACTAGCGAAGGGACCGAGCAGTACTTC,CASSALGTSEGTEQYF
TRBJ2-3,TRBD1,TRBV5-4,-,TGTGCCAGCAGCTACCCGGGACAGCGCACAGATACGCAGTATTTT,CASSYPGQRTDTQYF
TRBJ1-1,-,TRBV28,-,TGTGCCAGCAGGGCAGGGTATGGTGAAGCTTTCTTT,CASRAGYGEAFF
TRBJ2-7,TRBD2,TRBV4-1,once,TGCGCCAGCAGCAGAGACCTAGCGGGAGGGACCTACGAGCAGTACTTC,CASSRDLAGGTYEQYF
TRBJ2-7,TRBD1,TRBV6-6,-,TGTGCCAGCAGTTACTCGGGCAGGACAGGGGTTTACGAGCAGTACTTC,CASSYSGRTGVYEQYF
TRBJ2-7,-,TRBV28,-,TGTGCCAGCAGCCGTCAAATCCTGGTCAACTACGAGCAGTACTTC,CASSRQILVNYEQYF
TRBJ2-1,TRBD2,TRBV28,-,TGTGCCAGCAGTTTGTCCTCGGGAGCGGGAATAAGCTCCTACAATGAGCAGTTCTTC,CASSLSSGAGISSYNEQFF